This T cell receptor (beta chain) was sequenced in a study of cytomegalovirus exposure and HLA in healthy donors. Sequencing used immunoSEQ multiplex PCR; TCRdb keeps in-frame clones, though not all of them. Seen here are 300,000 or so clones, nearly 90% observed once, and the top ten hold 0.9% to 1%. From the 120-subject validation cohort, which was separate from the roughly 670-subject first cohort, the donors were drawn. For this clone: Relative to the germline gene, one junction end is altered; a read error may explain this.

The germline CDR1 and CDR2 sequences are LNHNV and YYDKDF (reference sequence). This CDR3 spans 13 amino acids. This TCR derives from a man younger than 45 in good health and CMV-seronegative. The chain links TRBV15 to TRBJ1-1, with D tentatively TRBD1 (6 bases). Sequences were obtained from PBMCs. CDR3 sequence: CATSKGQNAEAFF. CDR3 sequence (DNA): TGTGCCACCAGCAAAGGACAGAACGCTGAAGCTTTCTTT.